The 26 T cell receptor beta chains below were found in one sample sequenced in a study of cytomegalovirus exposure and HLA in healthy donors (dated by TCRdb to about 2017). Libraries were prepared through the immunoSEQ multiplex PCR assay. For the multiplex PCR, a mixture combining 60 forward primers for TCR Vbeta segments and 13 reverse primers for TCR Jbeta segments was used. The immuneACCESS repertoire file appears here via TCRdb, limited to in-frame rearrangements. These files lack a portion of the clones; in checked studies, under half of the deficit traces to unresolved V genes, and the cause of the others is not known. The sample has about 170,000 clones on record, 77% of them singletons. The ten most abundant clones make up about 3.4% of the sample. The sample taken for sequencing was PBMCs. Receptors originate from a female donor in good health and CMV-seronegative.

This chain joins TRBV19 and TRBJ2-1; weak D call: TRBD1 (6 bases). Between the trimmed V and J ends, which lost 3 bases and 7 bases, there was a span of 10 bases. The CDR3 length is 13 residues. CDR1 is LNHDA, CDR2 SQIVND, per germline (reference sequence). The CDR3 loop reads CASSILQGNEQFF. CDR3 in DNA: TGTGCCAGTAGTATCCTTCAGGGGAATGAGCAGTTCTTC. The full variable domain, with the rest looked up from reference TRBV19 and TRBJ2-1, is DGGITQSPKYLFRKEGQNVTLSCEQNLNHDAMYWYRQDPGQGLRLIYYSQIVNDFQKGDIAEGYSVSREKKESFPLTVTSAQKNPTAFYLCASSILQGNEQFFGPGTRLTVL.

The chain uses TRBV9 and TRBJ2-6, with a tentative D call TRBD2 (7 bases). V gave up 1 base and J gave up 0 bases, with 14 bases separating them. This CDR3 is 18 amino acids long. Germline-derived CDR1 and CDR2 are SGDLS and YYNGEE. CDR3 amino acids: CASSVWGGLRSGANVLTF. CDR3 nucleotide sequence: TGTGCCAGCAGCGTATGGGGGGGCCTCCGCTCTGGGGCCAACGTCCTGACTTTC.

This clone was counted between two and nine times. The chain has TRBV4-2 and TRBJ1-1; perhaps TRBD1 as D (5 bases). The V gene lost 4 bases and the J gene lost 1 base, with 7 bases spanning the gap. Germline V CDR1 and CDR2: LGHNA, YNFKEQ. The CDR3 consists of 13 residues. The CDR3 is CASSLQGNTEAFF. As DNA, the CDR3 is TGTGCCAGCAGCCTTCAGGGGAACACTGAAGCTTTCTTT.

The J gene is TRBJ2-5, the V gene TRBV7-6; TRBD2 matches 11 bases. The CDR3 length is 16 residues. Germline values: CDR1 SGHVS, CDR2 FNYEAQ. V was clipped by 2 bases and J by 7 bases; unmatched bases: 9. CDR3 DNA sequence: TGTGCCAGCAGCTTACGACTAGCGGGGACCGAGGGGACCCAGTACTTC. As protein: CASSLRLAGTEGTQYF. Full variable domain (rest looked up from reference TRBV7-6 and TRBJ2-5): GAGVSQSPRYKVTKRGQDVALRCDPISGHVSLYWYRQALGQGPEFLTYFNYEAQQDKSGLPNDRFSAERPEGSISTLTIQRTEQRDSAMYRCASSLRLAGTEGTQYFGPGTRLLVL.

The chain recombines TRBV15 with TRBJ1-2, with 8 positions matching TRBD1. CDR1 and CDR2 from the germline V gene are LNHNV and YYDKDF (reference sequence). After removal of 0 bases from V and 8 bases from J, the junction contained 8 bases not matched to a gene. This CDR3 spans 15 amino acids. The CDR3 nucleotides are TGTGCCACCAGCAGAGATCGTCCAGGGGGCTCCGGCTACACCTTC. Translation gives CATSRDRPGGSGYTF.

This clone has a handful of counts. This chain connects TRBV18 to TRBJ1-4; 10 bases fit TRBD1. CDR1 is KGHSH, CDR2 LQKENI, per germline. V lost 6 bases, J lost 6 bases, and 4 bases stayed unmatched. CDR3 length: 14 amino acids. CDR3 nucleotide sequence: TGTGCCAGCTCGCCCGGGACAGGGGATGAAAAACTGTTTTTT. Its protein is CASSPGTGDEKLFF.

The chain carries TRBV21-1 and TRBJ2-7; TRBD1 is the table's D call, not checked against the DNA. TRBV21-1 is a pseudogene. The CDR3 is made up of 13 amino acids. CDR3 in amino acids: CASSRGQESEQYF. The CDR3 DNA follows: TGTGCCAGCAGCAGGGGGCAGGAGTCCGAGCAGTACTTC.

This clone has only one observation. An end of the junction differs from the germline gene, which may be a read error. This rearrangement joins TRBV4-3 to TRBJ1-3, with D possibly matching TRBD1 (5 bases). CDR1 is LGHNA, CDR2 YSLEER, per germline. The CDR3 has 16 residues. The CDR3 loop is CASSQISQASGNTMYF. CDR3 nucleotides: TGCGCCAGCAGCCAGATTTCACAGGCCTCTGGAAACACCATGTATTTT.

This chain joins TRBV7-9 and TRBJ1-3; D not resolved. Germline lookup yields CDR1 SEHNR and CDR2 FQNEAQ (reference sequence). The V and J ends lost 5 bases and 2 bases respectively, with 4 bases between them. The CDR3 is made up of 12 amino acids. The CDR3 DNA is TGTGCCAGCAGCCCAACTGGAAACACCATATATTTT. It encodes CASSPTGNTIYF.

The rearrangement uses TRBV9 and TRBJ2-7; no definite D call. CDR1 and CDR2 from the germline V gene are SGDLS and YYNGEE. Between the trimmed V and J ends, which lost 0 bases and 5 bases, there was a span of 15 bases. The CDR3 loop spans 15 amino acids. In nucleotides, the CDR3 is TGTGCCAGCAGCGTAGGTGGAAGAACAGTGAACGAGCAGTACTTC. Residues: CASSVGGRTVNEQYF.

This chain joins TRBV19 and TRBJ1-5; no clear D gene. This CDR3 is built from 15 residues. Trimming shortened V by 5 bases and J by 0 bases, and 11 bases separated the two germline ends. The germline V gene encodes CDR1 LNHDA and CDR2 SQIVND (reference sequence). The CDR3 nucleotides read TGTGCCAGTAGTCCCTTACAGCTTAGCAATCAGCCCCAGCATTTT. It is translated as CASSPLQLSNQPQHF.

V is TRBV2 and J is TRBJ1-4, with TRBD1 matching over 12 bases. The germline CDR1 and CDR2 sequences are SNHLY and FYNNEI. This CDR3 is 15 amino acids long. The V gene end was trimmed by 6 bases and the J gene end by 10 bases; junction bases not matched to a gene: 9. The CDR3 sequence: CASRVTGTGGGKLFF. The DNA for the CDR3 is TGTGCCAGCAGAGTCACCGGGACAGGGGGCGGAAAACTGTTTTTT.

In its sample, this clone was seen once. The rearrangement links TRBV5-6 to TRBJ2-7; weak D call: TRBD2 (6 bases). The CDR3 is 14 residues long. From germline, CDR1 is SGHDT and CDR2 YYEEEE. Trimming pared 6 bases from V and 3 bases from J, leaving 16 bases between. CDR3 coding DNA: TGTGCCAGCAAAGACCGGGAGAAGTTCTACGAGCAGTACTTC. It translates to CASKDREKFYEQYF.

This clone was seen a single time. This chain joins TRBV15 and TRBJ2-5; D unclear. The CDR3 loop spans 14 amino acids. The V end was cut by 0 bases, the J end by 9 bases, with 14 bases between. The V gene's germline CDR1 is LNHNV and CDR2 YYDKDF (reference sequence). CDR3: CATSREPGSAAQYF. Here the CDR3 DNA reads TGTGCCACCAGCAGAGAGCCGGGTTCGGCGGCCCAGTACTTC.

This clone was counted once. The V call is TRBV5-1, the J call TRBJ2-1, with 7 bases matching TRBD2. CDR3 length: 15 residues. The germline V gene encodes CDR1 SGHRS and CDR2 YFSETQ. V shed 3 bases and J 4 bases; nucleotides not matched to a gene: 7. CDR3 protein: CASSSSSGGYNEQFF. The CDR3 nucleotides are TGCGCCAGCAGCTCCTCTAGCGGTGGGTACAATGAGCAGTTCTTC. The full variable domain, rest sourced from reference TRBV5-1 and TRBJ2-1, is KAGVTQTPRYLIKTRGQQVTLSCSPISGHRSVSWYQQTPGQGLQFLFEYFSETQRNKGNFPGRFSGRQFSNSRSEMNVSTLELGDSALYLCASSSSSGGYNEQFFGPGTRLTVL.

The chain links TRBV7-8 to TRBJ1-2; 10 bases fit TRBD1. V was pared by 5 bases and J by 8 bases, with 5 bases of the junction left unmatched. CDR3 length equals 13 residues. Germline loops: CDR1 SGHVS, CDR2 FQNEAQ. The CDR3: CASSLGTGEGYTF. The CDR3, as DNA: TGTGCCAGCAGCCTGGGGACAGGGGAGGGCTACACCTTC.

The V gene is TRBV5-1, the J gene TRBJ2-3; 11 nucleotides agree with TRBD1. CDR3 length equals 19 residues. The V gene's germline CDR1 is SGHRS and CDR2 YFSETQ. Trimming at V came to 4 bases and at J to 3 bases, leaving 16 bases not matched to a gene. In DNA, the CDR3 is TGCGCCAGCAGCCGGACAGGGGGCGCCGGACTAGCGAGAACAGATACGCAGTATTTT. Amino acids: CASSRTGGAGLARTDTQYF.

The chain uses TRBV6-1 and TRBJ2-6, with D maybe TRBD1 (6 bases). This CDR3 is built from 18 residues. The germline V gene has CDR1 MNHNS and CDR2 SASEGT. Trimming removed 1 base from V and 0 bases from J, with 13 bases in between. The CDR3: CASSEGDRLYSGANVLTF. The DNA of the CDR3 is TGTGCCAGCAGTGAAGGAGACAGGTTGTACTCTGGGGCCAACGTCCTGACTTTC.

The V gene is TRBV18, the J gene TRBJ2-7, with D possibly TRBD1 on 7 matching bases. Germline V gene lookup returns CDR1 KGHSH and CDR2 LQKENI. V shed 3 bases and J shed 3 bases, with 18 bases lying between them. CDR3 size: 16 residues. The CDR3 region is CASSPLQRQGLYEQYF. In nucleotides, the CDR3 is TGTGCCAGCTCACCTTTACAAAGACAGGGACTCTACGAGCAGTACTTC.

This rearrangement joins TRBV19 to TRBJ2-3; D perhaps matches TRBD1 (6 bases). Germline V gene lookup returns CDR1 LNHDA and CDR2 SQIVND (reference sequence). The CDR3 has 13 amino acids. The V and J ends lost 10 bases and 0 bases respectively, with 11 bases between them. The CDR3 sequence: CATEDRSTDTQYF. The DNA of the CDR3 is TGTGCCACCGAAGACAGGAGCACAGATACGCAGTATTTT.

V gene TRBV14 combines with J gene TRBJ2-1; the D gene is possibly TRBD2 (5 bases). Looked up from germline, CDR1 is SGHDN and CDR2 is FVKESK. The CDR3 length is 16 residues. V dropped 0 bases and J dropped 6 bases, with 15 bases sitting between them. CDR3 DNA sequence: TGTGCCAGCAGCCAAGACATTTGGCTAGCTATCAATGAGCAGTTCTTC. It specifies CASSQDIWLAINEQFF.

V is TRBV5-1 and J is TRBJ2-7; 8 bases align to TRBD1. Trimming took 0 bases from V and 3 from J; bases not matched to a gene: 8. Germline V lookup: CDR1 SGHRS, CDR2 YFSETQ. CDR3 size: 16 residues. The CDR3 protein is CASSLGSQDRVYEQYF. The CDR3 coding sequence is TGCGCCAGCAGCTTGGGATCTCAGGACAGGGTCTACGAGCAGTACTTC. The variable domain in full, completed from reference TRBV5-1 and TRBJ2-7, reads KAGVTQTPRYLIKTRGQQVTLSCSPISGHRSVSWYQQTPGQGLQFLFEYFSETQRNKGNFPGRFSGRQFSNSRSEMNVSTLELGDSALYLCASSLGSQDRVYEQYFGPGTRLTVT.

This clone was recorded a few times. The V gene is TRBV30, the J gene TRBJ1-1; no clear D. V was shortened by 3 bases and J by 1 base, with 15 bases between the two germline ends. This CDR3 contains 15 residues. Germline V gene sequence: CDR1 GTSNPN, CDR2 SVGIG (reference sequence). CDR3 in amino acids: CAWSGKTTGNTEAFF. In nucleotides, the CDR3 is TGTGCCTGGAGCGGAAAAACTACGGGGAACACTGAAGCTTTCTTT.

This chain uses TRBV19 with TRBJ2-7; 8 bases map to TRBD1. Unmatched junction bases numbered 11, after V lost 7 bases and J lost 6 bases. Per germline, CDR1 LNHDA and CDR2 SQIVND (reference sequence). CDR3 length: 14 amino acids. The CDR3 DNA reads TGTGCCAGTACCCCCGGGACAGGTGAATTCGAGCAGTACTTC. Translation gives CASTPGTGEFEQYF.

CDR3 sequence (DNA): TGCGCCAGCAGCTTGGAACTAGGTGAGCAGTTCTTC. It codes for CASSLELGEQFF. The chain combines TRBV5-1 with TRBJ2-1; D is possibly TRBD2 (5 bases). The germline gives CDR1 SGHRS, CDR2 YFSETQ. The CDR3 is made up of 12 amino acids. Trimming shortened V by 0 bases and J by 9 bases, and 7 bases separated the two germline ends.

This sequence joins TRBV7-9 and TRBJ1-4; D gene ambiguous. Germline V gene sequence: CDR1 SEHNR, CDR2 FQNEAQ (reference sequence). The V and J ends lost 7 bases and 6 bases respectively, with 15 bases between them. CDR3 size: 14 residues. Here the CDR3 DNA reads TGTGCCAGCACCCCGCTCGCCCAGGATGAAAAACTGTTTTTT. This codes for CASTPLAQDEKLFF.